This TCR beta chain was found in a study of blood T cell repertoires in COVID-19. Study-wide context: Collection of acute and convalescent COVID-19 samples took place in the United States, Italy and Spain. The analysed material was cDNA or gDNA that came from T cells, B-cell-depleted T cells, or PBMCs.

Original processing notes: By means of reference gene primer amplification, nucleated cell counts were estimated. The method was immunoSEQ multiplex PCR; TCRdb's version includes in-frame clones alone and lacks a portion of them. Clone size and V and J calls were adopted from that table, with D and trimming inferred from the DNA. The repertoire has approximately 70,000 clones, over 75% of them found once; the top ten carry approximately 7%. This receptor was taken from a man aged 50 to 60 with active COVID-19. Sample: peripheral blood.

CDR3 in amino acids: CASTPGTSGRTTGELFF. The DNA of the CDR3 is TGTGCCAGCACTCCCGGGACTAGCGGGAGGACCACCGGGGAGCTGTTTTTT. This chain connects TRBV2 to TRBJ2-2; 15 positions match TRBD2. CDR1 SNHLY and CDR2 FYNNEI come from the germline V gene. J gave up 4 bases and V 7 bases, and 7 bases lay outside the gene matches. The CDR3 extends over 17 amino acids.